The 25 T cell receptor beta chains below were found in one sample sequenced in a study of shared clonotypes between healthy human individuals. The repertoire was sequenced with immunoSEQ multiplex PCR; TCRdb's copy has only in-frame clones and lacks some. The table lists around 700,000 clones, about 92% of them singletons. In the naive CD8 group, cells lacked CD45RO and were positively selected for CCR7, so terminally differentiated effector memory CD45RA+ cells were left out. The sequencing sample was made of naive CD8+ T cells sorted from blood. The receptor set was obtained from a young man in good health.

The chain uses TRBV9 and TRBJ2-2, with 11 positions matching TRBD2. V lost 4 bases, J lost 8 bases, and 10 bases stayed unmatched. CDR1 SGDLS and CDR2 YYNGEE come from the germline V gene. The CDR3 loop spans 16 amino acids. CDR3 nucleotide sequence: TGTGCCAGCAGCAATCGACTAGCGGGAATATCGGGGGAGCTGTTTTTT. Translation: CASSNRLAGISGELFF. The full variable domain, rest sourced from reference TRBV9 and TRBJ2-2, is DSGVTQTPKHLITATGQRVTLRCSPRSGDLSVYWYQQSLDQGLQFLIQYYNGEERAKGNILERFSAQQFPDLHSELNLSSLELGDSALYFCASSNRLAGISGELFFGEGSRLTVL.

The CDR3 loop reads CASSSTTTDARNTGELFF. The CDR3 DNA is TGTGCCAGCAGCTCGACCACCACGGACGCCCGGAACACCGGGGAGCTGTTTTTT. This chain joins TRBV7-3 and TRBJ2-2; no definite D call. Germline CDR1 and CDR2: SGHTA and FQGTGA. V lost 4 bases and J lost 1, with 19 bases in between. This CDR3 contains 18 residues.

This clone was picked up many times. The J gene is TRBJ1-2, the V gene TRBV27, with D unclear. V was shortened by 6 bases and J by 4 bases, with 18 bases between the two germline ends. Germline V gives CDR1 MNHEY, CDR2 SMNVEV (reference sequence). The CDR3 spans 15 residues. This chain's CDR3 is CASSTSPPGLYGYTF. The CDR3 DNA reads TGTGCCAGCAGCACATCTCCGCCAGGTCTCTATGGCTACACCTTC.

As regards this clone: Other nucleotide sequences from this sample produce the same CDR3. This chain links TRBV7-9 with TRBJ2-1, with no clear D. V lost 1 base to trimming and J lost 8 bases, with 3 bases between them. Per the germline V gene, CDR1 is SEHNR and CDR2 is FQNEAQ (reference sequence). The CDR3 sequence is 11 residues long. The CDR3 bases are TGTGCCAGCAGCTTAGGGCATGAGCAGTTCTTC. Translated: CASSLGHEQFF.

The gene calls are TRBV6-1 and TRBJ2-7; possibly TRBD1 or TRBD2 for D (5 bases each). Germline values: CDR1 MNHNS, CDR2 SASEGT. This CDR3 comprises 15 residues. Between the trimmed V and J ends, which lost 3 bases and 2 bases, there was a span of 14 bases. The CDR3, as DNA: TGTGCCAGCAGTGATTGGGACCTACCCCCCTACGAGCAGTACTTC. Its translation is CASSDWDLPPYEQYF.

The gene calls are TRBV19 and TRBJ2-5; the D is unclear. The J call could be wrong; TRBJ2-7 is a better fit for the DNA end. CDR3 length: 12 residues. Germline V gene data show CDR1 as LNHDA and CDR2 as SQIVND (reference sequence). The CDR3 loop is CASSIGGPEQYF. CDR3 nucleotide sequence: TGTGCCAGTAGTATTGGTGGGCCCGAGCAGTACTTC.

This clone was detected only once. The J gene is TRBJ2-7, the V gene TRBV27; D tentatively reads TRBD1 or TRBD2 (6 bases each). The CDR3 runs 15 residues. Germline V gives CDR1 MNHEY, CDR2 SMNVEV (reference sequence). The germline V and J ends were trimmed by 6 bases and 2 bases, with 17 bases remaining between them. The CDR3 bases are TGTGCCAGCAGCCCCGGGGGCGGCCTCACCTACGAGCAGTACTTC. Translated, it gives CASSPGGGLTYEQYF.

The chain combines TRBV27 with TRBJ2-7, with unresolved D. Trimming cost V 5 bases and J 6 bases, with 17 bases left between them. The CDR3 length is 14 residues. Germline loops: CDR1 MNHEY, CDR2 SMNVEV (reference sequence). Written as DNA, the CDR3 is TGTGCCAGCAGTCCCGAACCCATCGTTGGCGAGCAGTACTTC. Translation gives CASSPEPIVGEQYF.

The chain has TRBV6-1 and TRBJ2-7; the match to TRBD2 covers 13 bases. The CDR3 has 14 amino acids. CDR1 MNHNS and CDR2 SASEGT come from the germline V gene. J was trimmed by 4 bases and V by 6 bases; bases with no gene match: 3. The CDR3 DNA is TGTGCCAGCAGCGGACTAGCGGGAGAGTACGAGCAGTACTTC. Encoded protein: CASSGLAGEYEQYF.

The chain uses TRBV14 and TRBJ2-3; weak D call: TRBD2 (6 bases). Germline CDR1 reads SGHDN; CDR2 reads FVKESK. There are 15 residues in the CDR3. Deletions cut 1 base from V and 0 bases from J, with 8 bases between. The DNA for the CDR3 is TGTGCCAGCAGCCAAGGCGGGGCTAGCACAGATACGCAGTATTTT. This gives the protein CASSQGGASTDTQYF.

This clone was recorded once. This chain uses TRBV6-5 with TRBJ1-4, with no clear D. V was clipped by 6 bases and J by 8 bases, with 19 bases between them. The CDR3 loop spans 15 amino acids. From germline, CDR1 is MNHEY and CDR2 SVGAGI. The CDR3 region has the DNA TGTGCCAGCAGCTCCCTAGACCCTTGGGTCGAAAAACTGTTTTTT. Protein sequence: CASSSLDPWVEKLFF.

The chain combines TRBV9 with TRBJ2-5; no firm D call. This CDR3 spans 13 amino acids. CDR1 and CDR2 (germline): SGDLS, YYNGEE. Trimming took 0 bases from V and 5 from J, leaving 8 bases between them. DNA of the CDR3: TGTGCCAGCAGCGTAGCTAGTTTTGAGACCCAGTACTTC. Its translation is CASSVASFETQYF.

The chain is built from TRBV11-2 and TRBJ1-2, with 7 nucleotides matching TRBD1. Germline V gene lookup returns CDR1 SGHAT and CDR2 FQNNGV. The J segment lost 6 bases and the V segment lost 5 bases, leaving 3 bases of the junction unmatched. This CDR3 region has 12 residues. This CDR3 reads CASSRGTDGYTF. CDR3 sequence (DNA): TGTGCCAGCAGCCGTGGGACAGATGGCTACACCTTC.

V and J are TRBV4-1 and TRBJ2-5; tentative D call: TRBD1 (6 bases). V gave up 0 bases and J gave up 3 bases, with 11 bases separating them. The CDR3 sequence is 15 residues long. CDR1 and CDR2 (germline): MGHRA, YSYEKL. The CDR3 nucleotides read TGCGCCAGCAGCCAAGATCAGGGGATGAAAGAGACCCAGTACTTC. It is translated as CASSQDQGMKETQYF.

This chain uses TRBV27 with TRBJ2-7, with no clear D. Trimming left V 7 bases short and J 0 bases short, with 4 bases between. Germline CDR1 is MNHEY and CDR2 is SMNVEV (reference sequence). The CDR3 sequence is 11 residues long. CDR3 in amino acids: CASKDSYEQYF. CDR3 DNA sequence: TGTGCCAGCAAGGACTCCTACGAGCAGTACTTC.

The J gene is TRBJ2-7, the V gene TRBV7-9, with 9 bases identical to TRBD1. This CDR3 contains 16 residues. Germline trimming cut 2 bases from V and 3 bases from J; bases unmatched to any gene: 8. CDR1 and CDR2 (germline): SEHNR, FQNEAQ (reference sequence). CDR3 region: CASSLPAGTGFYEQYF. CDR3 nucleotide sequence: TGTGCCAGCAGCTTACCCGCCGGGACAGGGTTCTACGAGCAGTACTTC. The full variable domain, rest sourced from reference TRBV7-9 and TRBJ2-7, is DTGVSQNPRHKITKRGQNVTFRCDPISEHNRLYWYRQTLGQGPEFLTYFQNEAQLEKSRLLSDRFSAERPKGSFSTLEIQRTEQGDSAMYLCASSLPAGTGFYEQYFGPGTRLTVT.

This chain links TRBV6-5 with TRBJ1-6, with no clear D. Germline CDR1 reads MNHEY; CDR2 reads SVGAGI. The CDR3 is made up of 16 amino acids. Trimming removed 0 bases from V and 7 bases from J, with 13 bases in between. The CDR3 sequence is CASSYSTSPLNSPLHF. The CDR3 nucleotides read TGTGCCAGCAGTTACTCGACCAGTCCCCTCAATTCACCCCTCCACTTT.

This clone was found once. The V gene is TRBV27, the J gene TRBJ2-4; D may be TRBD1 (6 bases). The CDR3 contains 13 residues. The V end lost 5 bases, the J end lost 6 bases, and 11 bases lay between the germline ends. CDR1 and CDR2 (germline): MNHEY, SMNVEV (reference sequence). CDR3 nucleotides: TGTGCCAGCAGTGACAGAGGGGGAAACATTCAGTACTTC. It translates to CASSDRGGNIQYF.

The chain joins TRBV7-8 to TRBJ2-1; 9 nucleotides agree with TRBD2. Germline values: CDR1 SGHVS, CDR2 FQNEAQ. The CDR3 runs 18 residues. V was clipped by 2 bases and J by 5 bases; unmatched bases: 13. CDR3 protein: CASSLRLAVRFEDNEQFF. As DNA, the CDR3 is TGTGCCAGCAGCTTAAGACTAGCGGTAAGGTTTGAGGACAATGAGCAGTTCTTC.

This chain links TRBV15 with TRBJ1-1; D not resolved. The CDR3 totals 15 residues. Deletions cut 0 bases from V and 11 bases from J, with 19 bases between. In germline, CDR1 is LNHNV, CDR2 YYDKDF (reference sequence). CDR3 sequence: CATSRDTIRTDGAFF. CDR3 nucleotide sequence: TGTGCCACCAGCAGAGATACTATCCGGACCGACGGGGCTTTCTTT.

This chain joins TRBV5-4 and TRBJ2-3, with D unclear. Germline-derived CDR1 and CDR2 are SGHNT and YYREEE (reference sequence). The V end was cut by 2 bases, the J end by 0 bases, with 10 bases between. This CDR3 contains 15 residues. The CDR3 here is CASSLTTASTDTQYF. CDR3 DNA: TGTGCCAGCAGCTTAACGACCGCTAGCACAGATACGCAGTATTTT.

The J gene is TRBJ2-7, the V gene TRBV5-4; TRBD2 matches 8 bases. The CDR3 sequence is 16 residues long. Per germline, CDR1 SGHNT and CDR2 YYREEE (reference sequence). The V gene end was trimmed by 0 bases and the J gene end by 3 bases; junction bases not matched to a gene: 8. CDR3 sequence: CASSLERGAGGYEQYF. In DNA, the CDR3 is TGTGCCAGCAGCTTGGAGCGGGGTGCGGGAGGCTACGAGCAGTACTTC.

The rearrangement links TRBV4-1 to TRBJ2-7; TRBD1 or TRBD2 may be the D gene (6 bases each). The V end was cut by 1 base, the J end by 2 bases, with 12 bases between. CDR1 and CDR2 from the germline V gene are MGHRA and YSYEKL. The CDR3 is 15 amino acids. CDR3 coding DNA: TGCGCCAGCAGCCAAGTGGGGGCTAGCGCCTACGAGCAGTACTTC. It specifies CASSQVGASAYEQYF.

The genes are TRBV2 and TRBJ2-2, with a weak D call TRBD1 (6 bases). V was trimmed by 4 bases and J by 4 bases, leaving 10 bases between them. The CDR3 is 14 residues long. Germline-derived CDR1 and CDR2 are SNHLY and FYNNEI. This chain's CDR3 is CASSVSGVTGELFF. CDR3 DNA: TGTGCCAGCAGTGTATCAGGGGTCACCGGGGAGCTGTTTTTT.

The chain is built from TRBV6-1 and TRBJ1-5; D uncertain. The V gene lost 5 bases and the J gene lost 7 bases, with 12 bases spanning the gap. Germline lookup yields CDR1 MNHNS and CDR2 SASEGT. The CDR3 spans 13 residues. CDR3 residues: CASSPPIPQPQHF. The CDR3 DNA reads TGTGCCAGCAGTCCCCCAATTCCCCAGCCCCAGCATTTT.